What follows are 16 T cell receptor beta chains derived from one specimen sequenced in a study of radiation and T cells in renal cell carcinoma (dated by TCRdb to the early 2020s). The label giving this sample's time point can be read as: blood 4 weeks post-SBRT, at nephrectomy. Explained via the paper, the treatment or condition label denotes: 15 Gy SBRT to primary tumor, nephrectomy 4 weeks later. Libraries were made using the immunoSEQ multiplex PCR assay. In TCRdb, the immuneACCESS table is reduced to in-frame sequences with V and J assigned. These tables do not hold every clone; where another copy was compared, an unresolved V gene accounts for under half, and the others remain unexplained. In all, the sample holds about 170,000 clones, and roughly 90% of those were seen once. The ten largest clones capture around 10% of the sample. Sequences were derived from blood, sampled from a patient whose treatment included radiotherapy and nephrectomy. Receptors were obtained from a woman in her forties or fifties with renal cell carcinoma.

CDR3 nucleotides: TGCGCCAGCAGTGAGTCGAGGGATAAAAATCGGACCCAGTACTTC. This translates into CASSESRDKNRTQYF. V and J are TRBV10-1 and TRBJ2-5, with D possibly TRBD2 on 5 matching bases. The V and J ends lost 0 bases and 7 bases respectively, with 15 bases between them. This CDR3 is 15 amino acids long. The germline CDR1 and CDR2 sequences are WNHNN and SYGVQD (reference sequence).

The chain is built from TRBV6-6 and TRBJ2-5; D ambiguous. The assigned J gene may be wrong: the sequence end matches TRBJ2-7 better. From germline, CDR1 is MNHNY and CDR2 SVGAGI (reference sequence). This CDR3 has 11 residues. The CDR3 loop reads CASSYRYEQYF. The CDR3 DNA reads as TGTGCCAGCAGTTACCGCTACGAGCAGTACTTC.

CDR3 loop: CASSLAGGIYEQYF. The CDR3 region has the DNA TGTGCCAGCAGCTTAGCGGGGGGGATCTACGAGCAGTACTTC. The rearrangement uses TRBV11-2 and TRBJ2-7; 8 bases fit TRBD2. CDR1 and CDR2 (germline): SGHAT, FQNNGV. The V segment lost 1 base and the J segment 3 bases; nucleotides outside the gene matches: 2. CDR3 length equals 14 residues.

This clone was seen once. The chain joins TRBV10-3 to TRBJ2-3, with unresolved D. The CDR3 consists of 14 residues. Germline lookup yields CDR1 ENHRY and CDR2 SYGVKD. With 4 bases removed from V and 2 bases from J, the gap between germline ends came to 10 bases. In DNA, the CDR3 is TGTGCCATCAGTGTAAAAGGATACACAGATACGCAGTATTTT. It encodes CAISVKGYTDTQYF.

This chain uses TRBV7-4 with TRBJ1-5; D remains ambiguous. V lost 3 bases and J lost 3, with 9 bases in between. Germline values: CDR1 SGHVT, CDR2 SQSDAQ. This CDR3 region has 14 residues. DNA of the CDR3: TGTGCCAGCAGCTTGAAACAGCACAATCAGCCCCAGCATTTT. Translation gives CASSLKQHNQPQHF. The full variable domain, rest sourced from reference TRBV7-4 and TRBJ1-5, is GAGVSQSPRYKVAKRGRDVALRCDSISGHVTLYWYRQTLGQGSEVLTYSQSDAQRDKSGRPSGRFSAERPERSVSTLKIQRTEQGDSAVYLCASSLKQHNQPQHFGDGTRLSIL.

This CDR3 reads CASSATGAVSYNEQFF. In DNA form, the CDR3 reads TGTGCCAGCAGCGCGACAGGGGCGGTCTCCTACAATGAGCAGTTCTTC. This chain links TRBV7-2 with TRBJ2-1, with TRBD1 matching 8 bases. V trimming: 5 bases; J trimming: 0 bases; junction bases outside the gene matches: 6. Germline CDR1 reads SGHTA; CDR2 reads FQGNSA. This CDR3 has 16 residues.

This sequence joins TRBV19 and TRBJ1-4; no definite D call. The ends were cut back, 10 bases at V and 3 bases at J, with 12 bases in the middle. CDR1 and CDR2 from the germline V gene are LNHDA and SQIVND (reference sequence). This CDR3 has 13 residues. The CDR3 DNA follows: TGTGCCACCGGGCGGGTACCTAATGAAAAACTGTTTTTT. It codes for CATGRVPNEKLFF.

The genes are TRBV4-1 and TRBJ2-7; D not resolved. Germline CDR1 reads MGHRA; CDR2 reads YSYEKL. The CDR3 totals 15 residues. V shed 0 bases and J shed 1 base, with 10 bases lying between them. DNA for the CDR3: TGCGCCAGCAGCCAAGAACGGCGGATGTCCTACGAGCAGTACTTC. It specifies CASSQERRMSYEQYF.

The gene calls are TRBV7-9 and TRBJ2-2; D is ambiguous. Between the trimmed V and J ends, which lost 2 bases and 7 bases, there was a span of 8 bases. The CDR3 sequence is 13 residues long. CDR1 is SEHNR, CDR2 FQNEAQ, per germline (reference sequence). DNA of the CDR3: TGTGCCAGCAGCTTAATTATTAACGGGGAGCTGTTTTTT. Translated: CASSLIINGELFF.

Only one count was recorded for this clone. V usage is TRBV5-6 and J usage is TRBJ2-3; no reliable D call. Per germline, CDR1 SGHDT and CDR2 YYEEEE. The V end was cut by 2 bases, the J end by 1 base, with 5 bases between. The CDR3 loop spans 13 amino acids. CDR3 amino acids: CASSFWGTDTQYF. The CDR3 DNA follows: TGTGCCAGCAGCTTCTGGGGCACAGATACGCAGTATTTT.

The V and J genes are TRBV5-4 and TRBJ2-3, with 9 bases aligning to TRBD1. V lost 4 bases and J lost 6; bases outside the gene matches: 9. Per the germline V gene, CDR1 is SGHNT and CDR2 is YYREEE (reference sequence). CDR3 size: 15 residues. This CDR3 is CASSQGQGRTDTQYF. The CDR3 coding sequence is TGTGCCAGCAGCCAAGGACAGGGGAGGACGGATACGCAGTATTTT.

The genes are TRBV9 and TRBJ2-3; perhaps TRBD2 as D (7 bases). V lost 0 bases, J lost 4 bases, and 12 bases lay in between. From germline, CDR1 is SGDLS and CDR2 YYNGEE. CDR3 length equals 15 residues. In DNA, the CDR3 is TGTGCCAGCAGCGTAGAGGGAGGGGGGTCAGATACGCAGTATTTT. Protein sequence: CASSVEGGGSDTQYF.

This clone was detected only a few times. The J gene is TRBJ1-1, the V gene TRBV29-1, with D uncertain. The V gene's germline CDR1 is SQVTM and CDR2 ANQGSEA. The CDR3 contains 13 residues. V lost 2 bases, J lost 1 base, and 8 bases lay in between. The CDR3 DNA reads TGCAGCGTTGAACAACTTACGAACACTGAAGCTTTCTTT. Translation gives CSVEQLTNTEAFF.

Concerning this clone: The sample has other DNA sequences that encode this CDR3 too. CDR3 amino acids: CASSPYGNTEAFF. CDR3 coding DNA: TGTGCCAGCTCACCTTATGGGAACACTGAAGCTTTCTTT. V gene TRBV18 combines with J gene TRBJ1-1; D uncertain. Trimming left V 3 bases short and J 1 base short, with 6 bases between. The CDR3 has 13 residues. CDR1 and CDR2 from the germline V gene are KGHSH and LQKENI.

The CDR3 is CASSEDRAIPLEQYF. CDR3 coding DNA: TGTGCCAGCAGTGAGGACAGGGCAATCCCCCTGGAGCAGTACTTC. This chain uses TRBV6-1 with TRBJ2-7; 8 nucleotides line up with TRBD1. The germline CDR1 and CDR2 sequences are MNHNS and SASEGT. The ends lost 3 bases at V and 7 bases at J; junction bases unmatched: 11. CDR3 length: 15 residues.

The chain combines TRBV18 with TRBJ2-3; TRBD2 matches 7 bases. Per the germline V gene, CDR1 is KGHSH and CDR2 is LQKENI. The V segment lost 6 bases and the J segment 2 bases; nucleotides outside the gene matches: 8. The CDR3 extends over 15 amino acids. CDR3 bases: TGTGCCAGCTCCCAGCGGGGCCCCAACACAGATACGCAGTATTTT. Its protein is CASSQRGPNTDTQYF.